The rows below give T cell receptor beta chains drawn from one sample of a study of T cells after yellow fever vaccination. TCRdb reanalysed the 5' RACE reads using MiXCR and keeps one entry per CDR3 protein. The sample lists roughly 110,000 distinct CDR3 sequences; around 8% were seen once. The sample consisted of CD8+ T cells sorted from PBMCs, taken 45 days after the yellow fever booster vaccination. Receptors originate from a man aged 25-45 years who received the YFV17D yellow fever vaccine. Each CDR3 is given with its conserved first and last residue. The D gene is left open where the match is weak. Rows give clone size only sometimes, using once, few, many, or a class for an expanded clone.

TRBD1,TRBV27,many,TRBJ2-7,TGTGCCACTAACAACAGGGGGCCAGGGTACGAGCAGTACTTC,CATNNRGPGYEQYF
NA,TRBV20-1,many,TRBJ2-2,TGCAGTGCCCAGGAGGGCGCAGGCACCGGGGAGCTGTTTTTT,CSAQEGAGTGELFF
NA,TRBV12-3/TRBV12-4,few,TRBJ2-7,TGTGCCAGCAGTCTATTAGGGGGGGAGAGCGAGCAGTACTTC,CASSLLGGESEQYF
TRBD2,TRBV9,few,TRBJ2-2,TGTGCCAGCAGCCTCGTAGCGGGAACGAACACCGGGGAGCTGTTTTTT,CASSLVAGTNTGELFF
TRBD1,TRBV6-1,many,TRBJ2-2,TGTGCCAGCAGCCGCCCCGGGACAGCTCTCACCGGGGAGCTGTTTTTT,CASSRPGTALTGELFF
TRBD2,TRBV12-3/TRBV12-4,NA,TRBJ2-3,TGTGCCAGCAGTTGGTCAGCGGGAGTTCCTACTAGCACAGATACGCAGTATTTT,CASSWSAGVPTSTDTQYF
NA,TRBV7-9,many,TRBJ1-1,TGTGCCTGTACCCCGAACACTGAAGCTTTCTTT,CACTPNTEAFF
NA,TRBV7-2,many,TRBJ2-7,TGTGCCAGCAGCTCCGATGAGTACGAGCAGTACTTC,CASSSDEYEQYF
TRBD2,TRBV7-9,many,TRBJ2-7,TGTGCCAGCAGCTTGGATTACGGGACTAGCGGGGGGAGCGAGCAGTACTTC,CASSLDYGTSGGSEQYF
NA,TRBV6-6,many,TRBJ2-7,TGTGCCAGCAGTTACTCGCCAGGGCGCGAGCAGTACTTC,CASSYSPGREQYF
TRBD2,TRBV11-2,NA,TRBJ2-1,TGTGCCAGCAGGCCGGACCCTGCCGGGACTAGAAAGTTCTTC,CASRPDPAGTRKFF
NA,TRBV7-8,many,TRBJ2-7,TGTGCCAGCAGCCCCAACGAGGGTTACGAGCAGTACTTC,CASSPNEGYEQYF
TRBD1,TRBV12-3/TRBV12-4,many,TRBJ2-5,TGTGCCAGCAGTCTCGGACAGGGGTTAATGGAGACCCAGTACTTC,CASSLGQGLMETQYF
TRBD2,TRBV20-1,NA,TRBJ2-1,TGCAGTGCTAGAGATCGAGCAGCGGGAGTTTACAATGAGCAGTTCTTC,CSARDRAAGVYNEQFF
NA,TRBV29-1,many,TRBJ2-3,TGCAGCGTTGAAGGGGACACCGAACGCACAGATACGCAGTATTTT,CSVEGDTERTDTQYF
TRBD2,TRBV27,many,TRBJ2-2,TGTGCCAGCAGTTTTGAGTGGACTAGCGGGACTAGCACCGGGGAGCTGTTTTTT,CASSFEWTSGTSTGELFF
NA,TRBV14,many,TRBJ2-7,TGTGCCAGCAGCCGCAGCAGCGACAGGCACGAGCAGTACTTC,CASSRSSDRHEQYF
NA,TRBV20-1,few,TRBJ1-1,TGCAGTGCCCCACGCGATGGGTTGCACACTGAAGCTTTCTTT,CSAPRDGLHTEAFF
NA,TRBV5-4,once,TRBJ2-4,TGTGCCAGCAGCTCTCTTTCGGGGGGCTTAGTCAAAAACATTCAGTACTTC,CASSSLSGGLVKNIQYF
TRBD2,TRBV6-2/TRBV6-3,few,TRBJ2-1,TGTGCCAGCTCCGACGCCCTAGCGGGATTAAATGAGCAGTTCTTC,CASSDALAGLNEQFF
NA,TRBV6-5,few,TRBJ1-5,TGTGCCAGCACGGACTACCGTAGCAATCAGCCCCAGCATTTT,CASTDYRSNQPQHF
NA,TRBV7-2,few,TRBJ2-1,TGTGCCAGCAGCTTTTCCTCCTACAATGAGCAGTTCTTC,CASSFSSYNEQFF
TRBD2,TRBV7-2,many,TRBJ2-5,TGTGCCAGCAGTCCGATCGGGACTACTTACCAAGAGACCCAGTACTTC,CASSPIGTTYQETQYF
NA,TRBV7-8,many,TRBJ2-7,TGTGCCAGCAGCTTATATGCCCAGACGTCCTACGAGCAGTACTTC,CASSLYAQTSYEQYF
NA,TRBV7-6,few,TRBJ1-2,TGTGCCAGCAGCAGAAGCCCCAACCCTAACTATGGCTACACCTTC,CASSRSPNPNYGYTF
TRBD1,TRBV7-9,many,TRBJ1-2,TGTGCCAGCAGCTTAGCGGGACAGCTGAACTATGGCTACACCTTC,CASSLAGQLNYGYTF
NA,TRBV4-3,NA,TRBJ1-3,TGCGCCAGCAGCTCTTGGGGGGATGGAAACACCATATATTTT,CASSSWGDGNTIYF
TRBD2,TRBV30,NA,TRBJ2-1,TGTGCCTGGAGTGTAGGTAGCGGGAGTGGCAATGAGCAGTTCTTC,CAWSVGSGSGNEQFF
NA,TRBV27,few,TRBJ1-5,TGTGCCAGCAGTCTAGTTAGCAATCAGCCCCAGCATTTT,CASSLVSNQPQHF
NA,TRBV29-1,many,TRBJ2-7,TGCAGCGTTGTAGGCGGACTAACCTACGAGCAGTACTTC,CSVVGGLTYEQYF
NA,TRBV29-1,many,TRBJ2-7,TGCAGCGTTGACAGTGATGTTGGGGAGCAGTACTTC,CSVDSDVGEQYF
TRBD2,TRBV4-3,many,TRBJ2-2,TGCGCCAGCAGCCAAGAAGGACTAGCGGGAGGCCCCTACCTGTTCGCGAACACCGGGGAGCTGTTTTTT,CASSQEGLAGGPYLFANTGELFF
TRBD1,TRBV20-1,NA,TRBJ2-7,TGCAGTGCTAGAGCCCAGGGGGCTGGCGAGCAGTACTTC,CSARAQGAGEQYF
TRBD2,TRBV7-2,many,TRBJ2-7,TGTGCCAGCAGCTTGATTAGCGGGAGTCCAACCTACGAGCAGTACTTC,CASSLISGSPTYEQYF
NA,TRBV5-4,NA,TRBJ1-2,TGTGCCAGCAGCTTGGAAGAGGGAGGGTATGGCTACACCTTC,CASSLEEGGYGYTF
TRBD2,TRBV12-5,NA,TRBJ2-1,TGTGCTAGTGGTTTGACCGTAGCGGGAGGTCCGGATGAGCAGTTCTTC,CASGLTVAGGPDEQFF
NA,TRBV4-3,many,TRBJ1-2,TGCGCCAGCAGCCCCTGGGACCAGGACTATGGCTACACCTTC,CASSPWDQDYGYTF
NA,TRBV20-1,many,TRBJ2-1,TGCAGTGCTAGAGATCCTAACTCCTACCCCGATGAGCAGTTCTTC,CSARDPNSYPDEQFF
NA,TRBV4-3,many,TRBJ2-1,TGCGCCAGCAGCCAAGATAGTCGGGGAGACAATGAGCAGTTCTTC,CASSQDSRGDNEQFF
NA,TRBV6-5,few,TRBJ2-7,TGTGCCAGCAGCCGTAGCGGAACCTACGAGCAGTACTTC,CASSRSGTYEQYF
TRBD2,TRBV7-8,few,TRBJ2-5,TGTGCCAGCAGCGGAGCGGGACTGCTGACCTTAGAGACCCAGTACTTC,CASSGAGLLTLETQYF
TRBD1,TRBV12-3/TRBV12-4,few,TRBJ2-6,TGTGCCAGCAGTCTCCGGGACAGGGGCGCCCCTGGGGCCAACGTCCTGACTTTC,CASSLRDRGAPGANVLTF
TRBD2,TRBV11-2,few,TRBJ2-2,TGTGCCAGCAGCTTAGGAGGGGGAACTAGCGGGAGTGGTGCCACCGGGGAGCTGTTTTTT,CASSLGGGTSGSGATGELFF
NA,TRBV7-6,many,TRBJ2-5,TGTGCCAGCAGCCCCGGCACAGAAATAGAGACCCAGTACTTC,CASSPGTEIETQYF
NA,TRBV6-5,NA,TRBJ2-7,TGTGCCAGCAGTTACTCGCGGGCCTACTCCTACGAGCAGTACTTC,CASSYSRAYSYEQYF
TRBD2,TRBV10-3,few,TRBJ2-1,TGTGCCATCAGTGAAGGGACTAGGACTGACAATGAGCAGTTCTTC,CAISEGTRTDNEQFF
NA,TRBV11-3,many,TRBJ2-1,TGTGCCAGCGCGGGGCGCCCCAATGAGCAGTTCTTC,CASAGRPNEQFF
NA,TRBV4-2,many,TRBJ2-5,TGTGCCAGCAGCCAATGGGAGACAGAGCTCGACTTC,CASSQWETELDF
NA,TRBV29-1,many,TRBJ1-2,TGCAGCGCGGGCCAGGGAGACTATGGCTACACCTTC,CSAGQGDYGYTF
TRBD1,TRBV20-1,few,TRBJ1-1,TGCAGTGCTAGTTTTGGGACAGCGAACACTGAAGCTTTCTTT,CSASFGTANTEAFF
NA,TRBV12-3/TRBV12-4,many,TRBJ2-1,TGTGCCAGCAGTAACCTGAGCTCCTACAATGAGCAGTTCTTC,CASSNLSSYNEQFF
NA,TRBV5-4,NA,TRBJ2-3,TGTGCCAGCAGCCGCGGGGAAACGGCAGATACGCAGTATTTT,CASSRGETADTQYF
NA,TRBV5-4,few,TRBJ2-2,TGTGCCAGCAGCTTGCCCAAAAGAGATCTTCCGGCCGGCGGGGAGCTGTTTTTT,CASSLPKRDLPAGGELFF
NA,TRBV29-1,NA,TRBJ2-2,TGCAGCGCTACAGGGCGTTCGAACACCGGGGAGCTGTTTTTT,CSATGRSNTGELFF
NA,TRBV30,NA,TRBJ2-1,TGTGCCTGTTCTGGGCCCTACAATGAGCAGTTCTTC,CACSGPYNEQFF
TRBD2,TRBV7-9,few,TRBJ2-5,TGTGCCAGCAGCAGCTGGACTAGCGGAGATCAAGAGACCCAGTACTTC,CASSSWTSGDQETQYF
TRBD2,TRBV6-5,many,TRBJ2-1,TGTGCCAGCAGTTACGGTGTGGGACTAGTTCGGAATGAGCAGTTCTTC,CASSYGVGLVRNEQFF
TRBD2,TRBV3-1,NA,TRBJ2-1,TGTGCCAGCAGCAGGCAAGCGGGAGGGCCACCTGAGCAGTTCTTC,CASSRQAGGPPEQFF